This is a list of T cell receptor beta chains from one sample in a study of radiation and T cells in renal cell carcinoma. Clones were read by immunoSEQ multiplex PCR, and TCRdb kept only the in-frame ones, dropping some. The table lists 130,000 or so clones, around nine tenths of them singletons. This specimen consisted of blood, obtained from a patient whose treatment included radiotherapy and nephrectomy. All receptors come from a woman aged 45-65 years with renal cell carcinoma. Each CDR3 is given with its conserved first and last residue. D genes are given only for firm matches. Some rows mark clone size as missing; the rest say once, few, many or name a class of expanded clone.

d_call clone_size j_call v_call cdr3_nt cdr3_aa
. few TRBJ1-1 TRBV9 TGTGCCAGCAGCGTACCCAACAAAGAAGCTTTCTTT CASSVPNKEAFF
TRBD1 once TRBJ1-2 TRBV10-1 TGCGCCAGCAGTCCGGACAGGTCGGACTATGGCTACACCTTC CASSPDRSDYGYTF
TRBD1 few TRBJ1-4 TRBV6-6 TGTGCCAGCCAGGACTCGACAGGGGTGTTTTTT CASQDSTGVFF
. once TRBJ1-4 TRBV13 TGTGCCAGCAGCCCAAGGTATGAGGAAAAACTGTTTTTT CASSPRYEEKLFF
. . TRBJ2-5 TRBV30 TGTGCCTCCTCCATGGGGGGCCGGGAGACCCAGTACTTC CASSMGGRETQYF
. once TRBJ2-5 TRBV7-8 TGTGCCTGCGAGGGTGTCAGACAAGAGACCCAGTACTTC CACEGVRQETQYF
. . TRBJ1-1 TRBV10-3 TGTGCCATCAGACCCACAGGGAGTGGAGGTAACACTGAAGCTTTCTTT CAIRPTGSGGNTEAFF
. . TRBJ1-2 TRBV19 TGTGCCTCCGGGGTTGCTGGCTACACCTTC CASGVAGYTF
. . TRBJ1-1 TRBV7-2 TGTGCCAGCAGCTTAGCGGGTACAGGGTATACTGAAGCTTTCTTT CASSLAGTGYTEAFF
. . TRBJ1-1 TRBV13 TGTGCCAGCAGCTTCCGTCCAGGCACCGTGAACACTGAAGCTTTCTTT CASSFRPGTVNTEAFF
. . TRBJ2-3 TRBV29-1 TGCAGCGTTGAGGCCGGTCCAGGGGGAGGGACAGATACGCAGTATTTT CSVEAGPGGGTDTQYF
TRBD1 few TRBJ1-6 TRBV19 TGTGCCAGTACCCTCCGACAGGGGGCCTATAATTCACCCCTCCACTTT CASTLRQGAYNSPLHF
TRBD1 . TRBJ2-3 TRBV6-5 TGTGCCAGCAGTTACTCGAGGGACAGGGTCGATACGCAGTATTTT CASSYSRDRVDTQYF
TRBD1 . TRBJ1-2 TRBV6-5 TGTGCCAGCAGGCAACAGGGGGCATATGGCTACACCTTC CASRQQGAYGYTF
TRBD1 . TRBJ1-5 TRBV28 TGTGCCAGCAGTTTAGGTTGGGTTTCAGGGGGTGGTCAGCCCCAGCATTTT CASSLGWVSGGGQPQHF
TRBD2 . TRBJ2-7 TRBV7-2 TGTGCCAGCAGCTTGAGACTAGCGGGGCCCCGGGGCGAGCAGTACTTC CASSLRLAGPRGEQYF
. . TRBJ1-1 TRBV2 TGTGCCAGCACCATAACGCCTGGCAGGAACACTGAAGCTTTCTTT CASTITPGRNTEAFF
. once TRBJ2-7 TRBV7-8 TGTGCCAGCAGCTTAGAGGGCAACTCCTACGAGCAGTACTTC CASSLEGNSYEQYF
TRBD2 . TRBJ2-3 TRBV5-1 TGCGCCAGCAGCTTGGGCGGACTAGCGGGCACAGATACGCAGTATTTT CASSLGGLAGTDTQYF
TRBD1 . TRBJ1-4 TRBV2 TGTGCCAGCAGTCTACAGGGGGCGACTAATGAAAAACTGTTTTTT CASSLQGATNEKLFF
. . TRBJ1-5 TRBV7-2 TGTGCCAGCAGCATCGGGCAGGGAAAGCCCCAGCATTTT CASSIGQGKPQHF
. . TRBJ1-2 TRBV5-5 TGTGCCAGCAGCTCGGGCGGATGGCCCTCTAACTATGGCTACACCTTC CASSSGGWPSNYGYTF
. few TRBJ1-2 TRBV2 TGTGCCAGCAGTCCCGGAGAGGGGTTGAGCTACACCTTC CASSPGEGLSYTF
. . TRBJ1-5 TRBV9 TGTGCCAGCAGCGTAGGGATTTTCCGCAATCAGCCCCAGCATTTT CASSVGIFRNQPQHF
. . TRBJ1-2 TRBV18 TGTGCCAGCTCACTCGGGTTAGACCAGGACTATGGCTACACCTTC CASSLGLDQDYGYTF
. . TRBJ1-3 TRBV6-5 TGTGCCAGCAGTTACGGGGACTCTGGAAACACCATATATTTT CASSYGDSGNTIYF
TRBD2 . TRBJ2-7 TRBV13 TGTGCCAGCAGCGAAGCGGGATTTGCCTACGAGCAGTACTTC CASSEAGFAYEQYF
. few TRBJ1-5 TRBV4-3 TGCGCCAGCAGCCTCGACAAGGATCAGCCCCAGCATTTT CASSLDKDQPQHF
TRBD2 . TRBJ2-7 TRBV9 TGTGCCAGCAGCGTAGACGGGGGGGCCTTCAACGAGCAGTACTTC CASSVDGGAFNEQYF
TRBD2 . TRBJ2-1 TRBV7-2 TGTGCCAGCAGACGCGGGGGTTACTACAATGAGCAGTTCTTC CASRRGGYYNEQFF
TRBD1 . TRBJ1-1 TRBV4-1 TGCGCCAGCAGCTCCCGGACAGGGGGGAACACTGAAGCTTTCTTT CASSSRTGGNTEAFF
TRBD1 . TRBJ2-7 TRBV15 TGTGCCACCAGCAGGGACAGGGGACGCTACGAGCAGTACTTC CATSRDRGRYEQYF
. . TRBJ1-4 TRBV19 TGTGCCACCTGCAGGTCAACTAATGAAAAACTGTTTTTT CATCRSTNEKLFF
. . TRBJ1-4 TRBV19 TGTGCCAGTAGTCAAACCGGGACGGAAAAACTGTTTTTT CASSQTGTEKLFF
. . TRBJ1-3 TRBV10-3 TGTGCCATCAGTTCAGGGGAACCTGGAAACACCATATATTTT CAISSGEPGNTIYF
TRBD1 . TRBJ2-1 TRBV19 TGTGCCAGCGAAGAGGGGGCGTGGGGGTACAATGAGCAGTTCTTC CASEEGAWGYNEQFF
. . TRBJ2-3 TRBV9 TGTGCCAGCAGCGCGGATGACACAGATACGCAGTATTTT CASSADDTDTQYF
. . TRBJ1-5 TRBV15 TGTGCCACCAGCAGACAGACCGAGAATCCCGATCAGCCCCAGCATTTT CATSRQTENPDQPQHF
. once TRBJ1-5 TRBV10-3 TGTGCCATCAGACAGGGAGTCAATCAGCCCCAGCATTTT CAIRQGVNQPQHF
. . TRBJ1-1 TRBV15 TGTGCCACCAGCAGAGATAGAAACACTGAAGCTTTCTTT CATSRDRNTEAFF
. . TRBJ1-4 TRBV7-9 TGTGCCAGCAGCTTAGGAGCAGGAGAAAAACTGTTTTTT CASSLGAGEKLFF
. . TRBJ1-3 TRBV19 TGTGCCAGTAGTAGGGGGACCTTCTCTGGAAACACCATATATTTT CASSRGTFSGNTIYF
TRBD1 . TRBJ1-5 TRBV2 TGTGCCAGCAGGACGGACAGGGACAATCAGCCCCAGCATTTT CASRTDRDNQPQHF
. . TRBJ1-1 TRBV7-3 TGTGCCAGCAGAGATACCGGGTCTGATTTCACTGAAGCTTTCTTT CASRDTGSDFTEAFF
. . TRBJ2-1 TRBV7-9 TGTGCCAGCAGCTTAGGAGGACCTTACAATGAGCAGTTCTTC CASSLGGPYNEQFF
. . TRBJ1-3 TRBV7-8 TGTGCCAGCAGCTTACGAGTGGACGCGGGAGGAAACACCATATATTTT CASSLRVDAGGNTIYF
TRBD2 . TRBJ2-2 TRBV14 TGTGCCAGCAGTCTTTGGGGGAGGGGACTCACCGGGGAGCTGTTTTTT CASSLWGRGLTGELFF
TRBD1 . TRBJ2-1 TRBV15 TGTGCCACCAGCAGCAGGGGCCGACAGGGGGCAAAAAATGAGCAGTTCTTC CATSSRGRQGAKNEQFF
. once TRBJ2-7 TRBV4-2 TGTGCCAGCAGCCAGGGCGAAGCCTCCTACGAGCAGTACTTC CASSQGEASYEQYF
TRBD2 . TRBJ2-3 TRBV7-2 TGTGCCAGCAGCTTAGTTAGCGGGGGGGCAGCAGATACGCAGTATTTT CASSLVSGGAADTQYF
. . TRBJ2-3 TRBV7-2 TGTGCCAGCAGCCCAGCCGGGAGCACAGATACGCAGTATTTT CASSPAGSTDTQYF
TRBD2 . TRBJ2-2 TRBV2 TGTGCCAGCAGTGCGTGGAGCGGGGGGAACACCGGGGAGCTGTTTTTT CASSAWSGGNTGELFF
. . TRBJ2-2 TRBV7-2 TGTGCCAGCAGTTTAAACAGGGGAGGTAGCACCGGGGAGCTGTTTTTT CASSLNRGGSTGELFF